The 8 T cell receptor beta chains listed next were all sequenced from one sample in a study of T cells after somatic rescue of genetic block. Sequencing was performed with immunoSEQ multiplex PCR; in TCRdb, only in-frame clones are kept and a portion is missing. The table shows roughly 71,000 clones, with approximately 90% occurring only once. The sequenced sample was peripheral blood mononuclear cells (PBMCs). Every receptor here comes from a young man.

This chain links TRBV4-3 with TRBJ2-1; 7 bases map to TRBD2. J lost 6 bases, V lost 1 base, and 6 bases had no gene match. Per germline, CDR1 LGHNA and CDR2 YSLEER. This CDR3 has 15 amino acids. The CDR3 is CASSQGGSGRNEQFF. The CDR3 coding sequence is TGCGCCAGCAGCCAAGGCGGGAGCGGACGCAATGAGCAGTTCTTC.

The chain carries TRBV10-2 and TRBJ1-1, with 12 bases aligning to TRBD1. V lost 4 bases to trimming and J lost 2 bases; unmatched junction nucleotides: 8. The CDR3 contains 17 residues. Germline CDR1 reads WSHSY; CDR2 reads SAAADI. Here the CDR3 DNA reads TGCGCCAGCAGTGGGGGCGGGACAGGGGGCAGAAACACTGAAGCTTTCTTT. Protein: CASSGGGTGGRNTEAFF.

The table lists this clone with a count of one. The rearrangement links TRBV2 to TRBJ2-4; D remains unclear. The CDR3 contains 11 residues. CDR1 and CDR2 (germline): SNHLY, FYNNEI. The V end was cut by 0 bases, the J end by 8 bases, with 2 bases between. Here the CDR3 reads CASSEADIQYF. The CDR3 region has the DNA TGTGCCAGCAGTGAAGCTGACATTCAGTACTTC.

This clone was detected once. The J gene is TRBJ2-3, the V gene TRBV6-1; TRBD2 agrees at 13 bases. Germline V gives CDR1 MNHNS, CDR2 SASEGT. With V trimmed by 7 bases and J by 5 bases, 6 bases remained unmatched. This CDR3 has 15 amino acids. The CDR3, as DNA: TGTGCCAGCAAGGGGGGACTAGCGGGGATAGATACGCAGTATTTT. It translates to CASKGGLAGIDTQYF.

Written as DNA, the CDR3 is TGTGCCAGCAGTGACTATAAGACAGATACGCAGTATTTT. This encodes CASSDYKTDTQYF. The chain combines TRBV6-4 with TRBJ2-3; D is unclear. Germline V gene lookup returns CDR1 MRHNA and CDR2 SNTAGT. The CDR3 is 13 residues long. Trimming shortened V by 1 base and J by 3 bases, and 5 bases separated the two germline ends.

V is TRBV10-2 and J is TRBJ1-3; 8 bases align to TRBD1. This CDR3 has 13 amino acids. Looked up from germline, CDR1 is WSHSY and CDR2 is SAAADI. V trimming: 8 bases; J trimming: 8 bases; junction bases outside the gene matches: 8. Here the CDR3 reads CASGTGGSDTIYF. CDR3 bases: TGCGCCAGCGGGACAGGAGGGTCGGACACCATATATTTT.

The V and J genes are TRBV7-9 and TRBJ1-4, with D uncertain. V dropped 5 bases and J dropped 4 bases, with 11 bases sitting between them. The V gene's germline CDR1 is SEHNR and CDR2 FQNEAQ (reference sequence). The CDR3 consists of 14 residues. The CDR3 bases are TGTGCCAGCAGCCCCCTTTTGGGTAATGAAAAACTGTTTTTT. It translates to CASSPLLGNEKLFF.

As DNA, the CDR3 is TGTGCCAGCAGCACGGACAGGGAGGTCATGGGGACTGAAGCTTTCTTT. Translating gives CASSTDREVMGTEAFF. The chain is built from TRBV7-9 and TRBJ1-1, with 8 positions matching TRBD1. This CDR3 is 16 amino acids long. Unmatched junction bases numbered 13, after V lost 5 bases and J lost 5 bases. CDR1 SEHNR and CDR2 FQNEAQ come from the germline V gene (reference sequence). The whole variable domain, filled in from reference TRBV7-9 and TRBJ1-1, reads DTGVSQNPRHKITKRGQNVTFRCDPISEHNRLYWYRQTLGQGPEFLTYFQNEAQLEKSRLLSDRFSAERPKGSFSTLEIQRTEQGDSAMYLCASSTDREVMGTEAFFGQGTRLTVV.